This TCR beta chain comes out of a study of shared clonotypes between healthy human individuals. This clone came up a few times. Sequencing was performed with immunoSEQ multiplex PCR; in TCRdb, only in-frame clones are kept and a portion is missing. The table records more than 400,000 clones, about 72% of them present only once. Healthy HIV-negative adults without recent acute infections or vaccinations served as donors. Sequenced input: PBMCs. The TCR was taken from a woman aged 40 to 50 in good health. Some clones in this sample may be carry-over from other donors' samples.

The CDR3 DNA reads as TGTGCCACCAGCTCGACACTAACCGGGGAGCTGTTTTTT. Amino acid sequence: CATSSTLTGELFF. J is TRBJ2-2 and V is TRBV15; no clear D. The CDR3 spans 13 residues. CDR1 is LNHNV, CDR2 YYDKDF, per germline (reference sequence). Deletions cut 5 bases from V and 5 bases from J, with 9 bases between. Filled out from reference TRBV15 and TRBJ2-2, the complete variable domain reads DAMVIQNPRYQVTQFGKPVTLSCSQTLNHNVMYWYQQKSSQAPKLLFHYYDKDFNNEADTPDNFQSRRPNTSFCFLDIRSPGLGDTAMYLCATSSTLTGELFFGEGSRLTVL.